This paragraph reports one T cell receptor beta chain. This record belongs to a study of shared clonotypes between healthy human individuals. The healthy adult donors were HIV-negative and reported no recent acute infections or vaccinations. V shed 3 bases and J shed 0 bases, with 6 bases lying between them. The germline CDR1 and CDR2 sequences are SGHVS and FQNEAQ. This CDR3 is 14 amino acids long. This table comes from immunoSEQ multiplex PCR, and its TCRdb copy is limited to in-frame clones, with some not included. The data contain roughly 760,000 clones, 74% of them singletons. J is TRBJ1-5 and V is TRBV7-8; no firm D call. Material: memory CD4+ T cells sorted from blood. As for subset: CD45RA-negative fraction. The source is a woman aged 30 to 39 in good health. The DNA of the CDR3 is TGTGCCAGCAGCTTTCAGGATAGCAATCAGCCCCAGCATTTT. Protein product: CASSFQDSNQPQHF.